Sequencing of this T cell receptor (beta chain) was carried out in a study of blood T cell repertoires in COVID-19. Study context: Acute and convalescent COVID-19 samples came from the United States, Italy and Spain. T cells, B-cell-depleted T cells, or PBMCs provided the cDNA or gDNA that served as material.

The germline V gene encodes CDR1 SGHTS and CDR2 YDEGEE. V was trimmed by 5 bases and J by 3 bases, leaving 11 bases between them. This CDR3 has 13 residues. In the study's own analysis: Reference gene primer amplification gave nucleated cell count estimates. TCRdb's copy holds only in-frame clones and misses some; the assay was immunoSEQ multiplex PCR. V and J calls plus clone size are reproduced from that table; the DNA served to infer D and trimming. Here the sample spans about 100,000 clones, 90% to 95% being singletons. The sequenced sample consisted of peripheral blood. The chain uses TRBV5-8 and TRBJ2-5; TRBD2 might be the D (5 bases). This TCR derives from a man aged 50-60 years with acute or convalescent COVID-19. The CDR3 DNA sequence: TGTGCCAGCAGGCTTAGGACTGAAGAGACCCAGTACTTC. Residues: CASRLRTEETQYF.